The sequence of this TCR beta chain was determined in a study of shared clonotypes between healthy human individuals. Only in-frame clones appear in the TCRdb table, and some are missing; sequencing was by immunoSEQ multiplex PCR. The data show approximately 2,000,000 clones, 93% seen once. The germline CDR1 and CDR2 sequences are MNHEY and SMNVEV (reference sequence). The length of the CDR3 is 16 residues. V was shortened by 5 bases and J by 2 bases, with 16 bases between the two germline ends. Findings and caveats of the study: Owing to a small donor count, the genetic and exposure-history diversity represented was limited.

Turning to this clone: Its antigen is still unknown.

CD45RO negativity and positive selection for CCR7 defined naive CD8 cells, a population that excluded terminally differentiated effector memory CD45RA+ cells. Study donors comprised healthy, HIV-negative adults devoid of recent acute infection or vaccination. The V call is TRBV27, the J call TRBJ2-1; no reliable D call. This sequence was found in a man between 18 and 35 years old in good health. Some clones in this sample may be carry-over from other donors' samples. The sequencing sample was made of naive CD8+ T cells from PBMCs. For the CDR3, the DNA is TGTGCCAGCAGTCCCCTCCCCCTAGATACCTACAATGAGCAGTTCTTC. It yields the protein CASSPLPLDTYNEQFF.